Following are 28 T cell receptor beta chains from one sample sequenced in a study of blood T cell repertoires in COVID-19. The data were produced by immunoSEQ multiplex PCR, yet TCRdb's version contains in-frame clones alone and is incomplete. The data show 75,000 to 100,000 clones, around nine tenths seen once. Sequencing used peripheral blood. The receptors were gathered from a man in his sixties with acute or convalescent COVID-19.

V and J are TRBV10-3 and TRBJ2-3; a possible D gene is TRBD2 (6 bases). CDR3 length equals 13 residues. Germline values: CDR1 ENHRY, CDR2 SYGVKD. V was shortened by 2 bases and J by 7 bases, with 10 bases between the two germline ends. The CDR3 nucleotides read TGTGCCATCAGTGAGACTAGCCGGTATACGCAGTATTTT. This codes for CAISETSRYTQYF.

The V gene is TRBV30, the J gene TRBJ1-5; no clear D gene. The ends were cut back, 2 bases at V and 4 bases at J, with 9 bases in the middle. Germline assignment: CDR1 GTSNPN and CDR2 SVGIG (reference sequence). The CDR3 consists of 13 residues. The CDR3 DNA follows: TGTGCCTGGAGTCTGACGAGGAATCAGCCCCAGCATTTT. This codes for CAWSLTRNQPQHF.

The CDR3 sequence is CASSVSPSTDTQYF. The CDR3 DNA sequence: TGTGCCAGCTCCGTAAGCCCGAGCACAGATACGCAGTATTTT. This sequence joins TRBV27 and TRBJ2-3; D not resolved. The germline gives CDR1 MNHEY, CDR2 SMNVEV (reference sequence). The CDR3 loop spans 14 amino acids. V lost 8 bases and J lost 0, with 12 bases in between.

The chain is built from TRBV18 and TRBJ1-1; TRBD1 is a possible D gene (5 bases). Per the germline V gene, CDR1 is KGHSH and CDR2 is LQKENI. V was shortened by 3 bases and J by 5 bases, with 13 bases between the two germline ends. The CDR3 covers 14 residues. The CDR3, as DNA: TGTGCCAGCTCACCGCCCTTGGCAGGGACTGAAGCTTTCTTT. Protein sequence: CASSPPLAGTEAFF. The variable domain in full, with the rest retrieved from reference TRBV18 and TRBJ1-1, is NAGVMQNPRHLVRRRGQEARLRCSPMKGHSHVYWYRQLPEEGLKFMVYLQKENIIDESGMPKERFSAEFPKEGPSILRIQQVVRGDSAAYFCASSPPLAGTEAFFGQGTRLTVV.

The chain joins TRBV3-1 (or the pseudogene TRBV3-2) to TRBJ1-2, with TRBD1 matching over 8 bases. Germline CDR1 reads LGHDT; CDR2 reads YNNKEL (reference sequence). V lost 4 bases and J lost 5; bases outside the gene matches: 6. The CDR3 spans 14 residues. CDR3 nucleotides: TGTGCCAGCAGCCTCGGACAGGGTGGATATGGCTACACCTTC. Its translation is CASSLGQGGYGYTF.

V and J are TRBV6-1 and TRBJ2-1; no reliable D call. V lost 2 bases and J 4 bases, leaving 3 bases between the germline ends. CDR3 length equals 12 residues. Germline V gene lookup returns CDR1 MNHNS and CDR2 SASEGT. CDR3 DNA: TGTGCCAGCAGTGAACTGTACAATGAGCAGTTCTTC. Residues: CASSELYNEQFF.

J is TRBJ1-4 and V is TRBV12-3 or TRBV12-4; TRBD1 matches at 8 bases. The CDR3 totals 13 residues. Trimming took 6 bases from V and 8 from J; bases not matched to a gene: 5. The CDR3 protein is CASRQGAEEKLFF. The CDR3 nucleotides read TGTGCCAGCAGGCAGGGGGCCGAGGAAAAACTGTTTTTT.

V and J are TRBV6-5 and TRBJ1-6; a possible D gene is TRBD1 (5 bases). V was cut by 5 bases and J by 7 bases, with 12 bases left in between. Germline CDR1 is MNHEY and CDR2 is SVGAGI. The CDR3 consists of 14 residues. The CDR3 spells CASSPRVLNSPLHF. In DNA form, the CDR3 reads TGTGCCAGCAGTCCCAGGGTTTTAAATTCACCCCTCCACTTT.

The CDR3 nucleotides are TGTGCCAGCAGTTACTTTAGGGGAGATACGCAGTATTTT. Translated: CASSYFRGDTQYF. The chain carries TRBV6-5 and TRBJ2-3, with a possible D match to TRBD1 (5 bases). The CDR3 consists of 13 residues. V gave up 1 base and J gave up 5 bases, with 7 bases separating them. Germline V CDR1 and CDR2: MNHEY, SVGAGI.

The chain uses TRBV3-1 (or the pseudogene TRBV3-2) and TRBJ2-7, with TRBD2 matching over 9 bases. There are 14 residues in the CDR3. V shed 4 bases and J 6 bases; nucleotides not matched to a gene: 7. The germline V gene has CDR1 LGHDT and CDR2 YNNKEL (reference sequence). The CDR3 DNA is TGTGCCAGCAGCCCAGCGGGGGGACGGGGCGAGCAGTACTTC. Amino acid sequence: CASSPAGGRGEQYF.

The rearrangement joins TRBV20-1 to TRBJ1-5, with 8 bases lining up with TRBD1. Germline V gene sequence: CDR1 DFQATT, CDR2 SNEGSKA (reference sequence). This CDR3 is built from 17 residues. After removal of 3 bases from V and 2 bases from J, the junction contained 12 bases not matched to a gene. CDR3 protein: CSASYGPGGGGNQPQHF. The CDR3 coding sequence is TGCAGTGCTAGTTATGGTCCAGGGGGCGGGGGCAATCAGCCCCAGCATTTT.

V gene TRBV19 combines with J gene TRBJ1-2, with a tentative D call TRBD1 (6 bases). The V gene lost 5 bases and the J gene lost 3 bases, with 10 bases spanning the gap. Germline V gene lookup returns CDR1 LNHDA and CDR2 SQIVND (reference sequence). The CDR3 length is 13 residues. CDR3 nucleotide sequence: TGTGCCAGTAGTCAGGGGTGGTACTATGGCTACACCTTC. As protein: CASSQGWYYGYTF.

CDR3 in DNA: TGTGCCTGGTCCGAGGGAAGAGACACCATATATTTT. It encodes CAWSEGRDTIYF. The rearrangement links TRBV30 to TRBJ1-3; no reliable D call. The CDR3 has 12 amino acids. V dropped 5 bases and J dropped 8 bases, with 13 bases sitting between them. The germline gives CDR1 GTSNPN, CDR2 SVGIG (reference sequence). Drawing the rest from reference TRBV30 and TRBJ1-3, the complete variable domain is SQTIHQWPATLVQPVGSPLSLECTVEGTSNPNLYWYRQAAGRGLQLLFYSVGIGQISSEVPQNLSASRPQDRQFILSSKKLLLSDSGFYLCAWSEGRDTIYFGEGSWLTVV.

V usage is TRBV6-6 and J usage is TRBJ1-1, with a possible D match to TRBD1 (5 bases). Germline values: CDR1 MNHNY, CDR2 SVGAGI (reference sequence). CDR3 length equals 12 residues. V was trimmed by 3 bases and J by 8 bases, leaving 10 bases between them. This CDR3 reads CASSYWGGEAFF. CDR3 nucleotide sequence: TGTGCCAGCAGTTATTGGGGGGGGGAAGCTTTCTTT.

This chain connects TRBV25-1 to TRBJ2-7; D not resolved. The V and J ends lost 4 bases and 2 bases respectively, with 9 bases between them. This CDR3 has 13 residues. Germline assignment: CDR1 MGHDK and CDR2 SYGVNS. The CDR3 region is CASSVSTTYEQYF. For the CDR3, the DNA is TGTGCCAGCAGTGTGAGTACTACCTACGAGCAGTACTTC.

The V and J genes are TRBV23-1 and TRBJ2-5, with TRBD1 matching 8 bases. TRBV23-1 is treated as an ORF (open reading frame) with a function not yet certain. With V trimmed by 10 bases and J by 2 bases, 15 bases remained unmatched. The CDR3 length is 16 residues. The CDR3 is CATPHRLTGEQETQYF. In nucleotides, the CDR3 is TGCGCCACCCCACATCGATTGACAGGGGAACAAGAGACCCAGTACTTC.

The rearrangement links TRBV3-1 (or the pseudogene TRBV3-2) to TRBJ2-7; unclear D gene. Germline V gene sequence: CDR1 LGHDT, CDR2 YNNKEL (reference sequence). CDR3 length equals 15 residues. Deletions cut 0 bases from V and 3 bases from J, with 12 bases between. CDR3 region: CASSQDVIVDYEQYF. In nucleotides, the CDR3 is TGTGCCAGCAGCCAAGATGTGATAGTTGACTACGAGCAGTACTTC.

The chain has TRBV6-2 or TRBV6-3 and TRBJ1-2; no reliable D call. The CDR3 consists of 16 residues. Trimming took off 4 bases at V and 6 bases at J, with 21 bases between the two ends. Germline V gene lookup returns CDR1 MNHEY and CDR2 SVGEGT. CDR3 in amino acids: CASSSHVEGFADGYTF. CDR3 nucleotides: TGTGCCAGCAGTTCTCACGTCGAGGGTTTTGCCGATGGCTACACCTTC.

This sequence joins TRBV9 and TRBJ1-3; D possibly corresponds to TRBD1 (6 bases). CDR1 SGDLS and CDR2 YYNGEE come from the germline V gene. The length of the CDR3 is 14 residues. The V end lost 3 bases, the J end lost 1 base, and 8 bases lay between the germline ends. The CDR3 DNA sequence: TGTGCCAGCAGCGCCCAGGGGTCTGGAAACACCATATATTTT. Amino acids: CASSAQGSGNTIYF. The complete variable domain, with remaining parts taken from reference TRBV9 and TRBJ1-3, reads DSGVTQTPKHLITATGQRVTLRCSPRSGDLSVYWYQQSLDQGLQFLIQYYNGEERAKGNILERFSAQQFPDLHSELNLSSLELGDSALYFCASSAQGSGNTIYFGEGSWLTVV.

CDR3 DNA sequence: TGTGCCAGCAGCTCCCGGGGACTCACAGATACGCAGTATTTT. Protein product: CASSSRGLTDTQYF. The V call is TRBV7-2, the J call TRBJ2-3; D is possibly TRBD2 (6 bases). The germline CDR1 and CDR2 sequences are SGHTA and FQGNSA. Trimming stripped 4 bases from V and 2 bases from J, with 10 bases between. The CDR3 has 14 amino acids. Full variable domain (missing parts from reference TRBV7-2 and TRBJ2-3): GAGVSQSPSNKVTEKGKDVELRCDPISGHTALYWYRQSLGQGLEFLIYFQGNSAPDKSGLPSDRFSAERTGGSVSTLTIQRTQQEDSAVYLCASSSRGLTDTQYFGPGTRLTVL.

V usage is TRBV9 and J usage is TRBJ1-2, with 7 bases lining up with TRBD1. The CDR3 consists of 14 residues. The junction had 4 bases not matched to a gene; V was cut back by 3 bases and J by 2 bases. Germline assignment: CDR1 SGDLS and CDR2 YYNGEE. In DNA form, the CDR3 reads TGTGCCAGCAGCGGTGGGGACAGCAACTATGGCTACACCTTC. Its translation: CASSGGDSNYGYTF.

In nucleotides, the CDR3 is TGTGCCACCAGCAGTATAATCCGGGACATGGGCCAGCCCCAGCATTTT. This gives the protein CATSSIIRDMGQPQHF. This rearrangement joins TRBV15 to TRBJ1-5, with D perhaps TRBD1 (6 bases). Germline CDR1 LNHNV, CDR2 YYDKDF (reference sequence). Trimming took off 3 bases at V and 7 bases at J, with 19 bases between the two ends. The CDR3 totals 16 residues.

The chain is built from TRBV3-1 (or the pseudogene TRBV3-2) and TRBJ1-4; no definite D call. V shed 1 base and J shed 3 bases, with 9 bases lying between them. Germline V gene lookup returns CDR1 LGHDT and CDR2 YNNKEL (reference sequence). This CDR3 spans 15 amino acids. CDR3 bases: TGTGCCAGCAGCCAAGCCGGAGTTTCTAATGAAAAACTGTTTTTT. Translation: CASSQAGVSNEKLFF.

The chain recombines TRBV21-1 with TRBJ1-2; no check of the table's D call, TRBD1, against the DNA was made. TRBV21-1 is described as a pseudogene. The CDR3 sequence is 14 residues long. The CDR3 DNA reads TGTGCCAGCAGCAGAATACAGGAAAACTATGGCTACACCTTC. Translated, it gives CASSRIQENYGYTF.

The chain carries TRBV12-3 or TRBV12-4 and TRBJ1-2; tentatively, D is TRBD1 (5 bases). The CDR3 runs to 13 residues. The V end lost 5 bases, the J end lost 8 bases, and 15 bases lay between the germline ends. CDR3 in DNA: TGTGCCAGCAGTCGAGCTTCAGGGTTCGGCTACACCTTC. This encodes CASSRASGFGYTF.

The chain employs TRBV5-1 and TRBJ2-7; D is perhaps TRBD1 (5 bases). V shed 3 bases and J shed 4 bases, with 11 bases lying between them. The germline gives CDR1 SGHRS, CDR2 YFSETQ. The CDR3 is 13 amino acids. The CDR3, as DNA: TGCGCCAGCAGCTCGTCCAAGGGGTACGAGCAGTACTTC. The encoded protein is CASSSSKGYEQYF.

The chain joins TRBV24-1 to TRBJ1-2; no definite D call. Trimming took off 4 bases at V and 8 bases at J, with 16 bases between the two ends. CDR3 length: 14 residues. The V gene's germline CDR1 is KGHDR and CDR2 SFDVKD. Written as DNA, the CDR3 is TGTGCCACCAGTGACCCAGACCCGGCGGGAGGCTACACCTTC. This codes for CATSDPDPAGGYTF.

V and J are TRBV5-6 and TRBJ2-6; 7 bases map to TRBD2. Germline V CDR1 and CDR2: SGHDT, YYEEEE. This CDR3 is built from 19 residues. V trimming: 0 bases; J trimming: 6 bases; junction bases outside the gene matches: 15. CDR3 amino acids: CASSLGPGRFLSQANVLTF. Written as DNA, the CDR3 is TGTGCCAGCAGCTTGGGGCCCGGGAGGTTCCTCTCGCAGGCCAACGTCCTGACTTTC.